This TCR beta chain was captured in a study of blood T cell repertoires in COVID-19. In the study's own analysis: How many nucleated cells were present was estimated from reference gene primer amplification. The data were produced by immunoSEQ multiplex PCR, yet TCRdb's version contains in-frame clones alone and is incomplete. The V and J calls and clone size come from that table; D and trimming were worked out from the DNA. The sample has 150,000 to 200,000 clones, more than 80% seen once. With V trimmed by 4 bases and J by 7 bases, 13 bases remained unmatched. The CDR3 is made up of 17 amino acids. The germline gives CDR1 SEHNR, CDR2 FQNEAQ (reference sequence).

The V call is TRBV7-9, the J call TRBJ2-3; 11 bases match TRBD2. The sequence was obtained from a woman aged 55-69 years with COVID-19, enrolled during active disease. The specimen was peripheral blood. The CDR3 DNA is TGTGCCAGCAGCTCGCCCGTTGGTAGCGGGGGGGGGCATACGCAGTATTTT. Encoded protein: CASSSPVGSGGGHTQYF. The whole variable domain, remainder taken from reference TRBV7-9 and TRBJ2-3, is DTGVSQNPRHKITKRGQNVTFRCDPISEHNRLYWYRQTLGQGPEFLTYFQNEAQLEKSRLLSDRFSAERPKGSFSTLEIQRTEQGDSAMYLCASSSPVGSGGGHTQYFGPGTRLTVL.